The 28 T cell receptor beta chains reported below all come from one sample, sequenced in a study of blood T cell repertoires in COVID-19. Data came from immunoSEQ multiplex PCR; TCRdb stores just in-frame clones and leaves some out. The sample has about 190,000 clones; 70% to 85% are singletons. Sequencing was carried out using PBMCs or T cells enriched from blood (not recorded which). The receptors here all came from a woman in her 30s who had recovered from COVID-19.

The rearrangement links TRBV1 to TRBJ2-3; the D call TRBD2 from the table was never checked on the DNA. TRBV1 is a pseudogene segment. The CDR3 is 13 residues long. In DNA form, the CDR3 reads TGCACCAGCAGCCTGAGGAGCACAGATACGCAGTATTTT. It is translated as CTSSLRSTDTQYF.

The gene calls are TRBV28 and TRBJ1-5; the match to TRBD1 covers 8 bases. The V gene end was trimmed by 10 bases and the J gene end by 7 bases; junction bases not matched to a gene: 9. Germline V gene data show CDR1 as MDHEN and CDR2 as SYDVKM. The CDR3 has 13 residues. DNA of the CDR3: TGTGCCACCGACGACAGGGGAGGGCAGCCCCAGCATTTT. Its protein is CATDDRGGQPQHF.

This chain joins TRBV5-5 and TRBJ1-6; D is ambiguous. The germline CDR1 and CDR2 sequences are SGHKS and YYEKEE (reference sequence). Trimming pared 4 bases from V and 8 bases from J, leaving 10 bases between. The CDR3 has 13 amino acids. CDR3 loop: CASSPITDSPLHF. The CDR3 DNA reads TGTGCCAGCAGCCCGATTACGGATTCACCCCTCCACTTT.

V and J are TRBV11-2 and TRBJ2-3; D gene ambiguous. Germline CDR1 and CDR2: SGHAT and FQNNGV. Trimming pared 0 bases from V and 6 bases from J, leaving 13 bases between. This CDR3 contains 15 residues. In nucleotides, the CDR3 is TGTGCCAGCAGCTTAGACTCTCGACTGATGGATACGCAGTATTTT. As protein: CASSLDSRLMDTQYF. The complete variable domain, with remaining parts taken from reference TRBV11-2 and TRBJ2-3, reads EAGVAQSPRYKIIEKRQSVAFWCNPISGHATLYWYQQILGQGPKLLIQFQNNGVVDDSQLPKDRFSAERLKGVDSTLKIQPAKLEDSAVYLCASSLDSRLMDTQYFGPGTRLTVL.

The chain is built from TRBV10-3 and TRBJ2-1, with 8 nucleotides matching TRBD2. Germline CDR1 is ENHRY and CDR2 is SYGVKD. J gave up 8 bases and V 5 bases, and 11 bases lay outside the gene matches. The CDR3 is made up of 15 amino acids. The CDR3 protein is CAISHGGAGLDEQFF. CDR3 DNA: TGTGCCATCAGTCACGGGGGGGCGGGATTGGATGAGCAGTTCTTC.

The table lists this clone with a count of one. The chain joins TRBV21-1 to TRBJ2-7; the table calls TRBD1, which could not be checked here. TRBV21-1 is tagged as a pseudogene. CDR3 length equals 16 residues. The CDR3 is CASSKAPGRGSYEQYF. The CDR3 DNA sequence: TGTGCCAGCAGCAAAGCCCCGGGCAGGGGGTCGTACGAGCAGTACTTC.

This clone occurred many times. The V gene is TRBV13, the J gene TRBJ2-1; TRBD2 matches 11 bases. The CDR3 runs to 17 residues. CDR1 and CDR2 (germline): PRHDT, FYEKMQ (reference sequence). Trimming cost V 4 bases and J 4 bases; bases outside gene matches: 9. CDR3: CASSSHLAGGPYNEQFF. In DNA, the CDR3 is TGTGCCAGCAGCTCACACTTAGCGGGAGGGCCATACAATGAGCAGTTCTTC.

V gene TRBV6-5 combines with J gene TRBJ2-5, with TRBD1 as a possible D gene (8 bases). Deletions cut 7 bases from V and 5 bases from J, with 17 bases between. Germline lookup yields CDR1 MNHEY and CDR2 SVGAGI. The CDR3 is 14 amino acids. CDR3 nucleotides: TGTGCCAGCAAGACCGGACAGGGAGGGGAGACCCAGTACTTC. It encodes CASKTGQGGETQYF.

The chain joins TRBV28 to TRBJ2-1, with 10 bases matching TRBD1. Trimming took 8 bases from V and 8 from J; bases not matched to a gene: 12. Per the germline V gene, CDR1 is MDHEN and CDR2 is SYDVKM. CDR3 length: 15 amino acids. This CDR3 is CASESTGTGVDEQFF. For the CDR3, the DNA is TGTGCCAGCGAGAGTACCGGGACAGGGGTGGATGAGCAGTTCTTC.

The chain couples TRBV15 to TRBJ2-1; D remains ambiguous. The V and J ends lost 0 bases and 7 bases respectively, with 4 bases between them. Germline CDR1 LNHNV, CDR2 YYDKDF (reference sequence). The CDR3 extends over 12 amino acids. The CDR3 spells CATSRDINEQFF. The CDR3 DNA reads TGTGCCACCAGCAGAGATATTAATGAGCAGTTCTTC.

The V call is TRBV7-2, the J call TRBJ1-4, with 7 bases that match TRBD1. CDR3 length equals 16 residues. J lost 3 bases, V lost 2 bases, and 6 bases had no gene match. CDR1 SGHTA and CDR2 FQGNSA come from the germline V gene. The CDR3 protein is CASSLSAGGSNEKLFF. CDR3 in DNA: TGTGCCAGCAGCTTATCGGCAGGGGGTTCTAATGAAAAACTGTTTTTT.

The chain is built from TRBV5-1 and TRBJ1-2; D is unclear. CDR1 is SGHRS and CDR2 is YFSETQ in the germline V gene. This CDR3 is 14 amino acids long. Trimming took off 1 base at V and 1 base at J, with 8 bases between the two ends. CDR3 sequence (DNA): TGCGCCAGCAGCTTGACAGCTTATAACTATGGCTACACCTTC. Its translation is CASSLTAYNYGYTF.

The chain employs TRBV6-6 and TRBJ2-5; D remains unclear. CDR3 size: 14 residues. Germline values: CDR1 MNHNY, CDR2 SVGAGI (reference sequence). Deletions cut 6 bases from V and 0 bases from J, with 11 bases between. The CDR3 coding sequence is TGTGCCAGCAGCCCCACACAGTACCAAGAGACCCAGTACTTC. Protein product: CASSPTQYQETQYF.

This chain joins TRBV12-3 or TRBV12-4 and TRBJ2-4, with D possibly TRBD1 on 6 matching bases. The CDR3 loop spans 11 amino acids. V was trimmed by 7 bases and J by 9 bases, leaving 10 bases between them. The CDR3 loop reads CASILGGIQYF. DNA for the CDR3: TGTGCCAGCATCTTAGGGGGCATTCAGTACTTC.

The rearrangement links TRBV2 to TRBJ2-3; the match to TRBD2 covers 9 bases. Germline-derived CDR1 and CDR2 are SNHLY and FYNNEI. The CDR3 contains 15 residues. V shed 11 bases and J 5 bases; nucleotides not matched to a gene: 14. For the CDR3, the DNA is TGTGCCGCTGTGGATCGGGCGGGGGGGCAAGATACGCAGTATTTT. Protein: CAAVDRAGGQDTQYF.

CDR3 nucleotides: TGTGCCAGCAGCCCCGGACTAGCGGGGGACCAGCAGTTCTTC. It yields the protein CASSPGLAGDQQFF. The genes are TRBV11-3 and TRBJ2-1; 13 bases are shared with TRBD2. The CDR3 has 14 residues. Trimming at V came to 5 bases and at J to 11 bases, leaving 6 bases not matched to a gene. From germline, CDR1 is SGHNT and CDR2 YENEEA. Drawing the rest from reference TRBV11-3 and TRBJ2-1, the complete variable domain is EAGVVQSPRYKIIEKKQPVAFWCNPISGHNTLYWYLQNLGQGPELLIRYENEEAVDDSQLPKDRFSAERLKGVDSTLKIQPAELGDSAVYLCASSPGLAGDQQFFGPGTRLTVL.

The CDR3 here is CASSLSTVGMPLHF. In nucleotides, the CDR3 is TGTGCCAGCAGCTTGTCGACAGTGGGGATGCCCCTCCACTTT. The chain uses TRBV5-6 and TRBJ1-6; D possibly corresponds to TRBD1 (5 bases). The CDR3 extends over 14 amino acids. V was pared by 1 base and J by 13 bases, with 15 bases between. CDR1 SGHDT and CDR2 YYEEEE come from the germline V gene.

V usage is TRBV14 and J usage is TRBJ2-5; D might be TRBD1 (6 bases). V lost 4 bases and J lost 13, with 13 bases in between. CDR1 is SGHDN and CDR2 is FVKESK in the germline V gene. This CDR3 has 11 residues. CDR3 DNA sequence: TGTGCCAGCAGCCCAGGGGAACCTGTGTACTTC. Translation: CASSPGEPVYF.

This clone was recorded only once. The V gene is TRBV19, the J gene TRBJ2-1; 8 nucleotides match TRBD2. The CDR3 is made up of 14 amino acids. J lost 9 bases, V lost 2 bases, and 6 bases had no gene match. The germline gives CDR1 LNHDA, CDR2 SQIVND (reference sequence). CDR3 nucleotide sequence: TGTGCCAGTAGTATAAGCCCGGGACTAGGTGAGCAGTTCTTC. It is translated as CASSISPGLGEQFF. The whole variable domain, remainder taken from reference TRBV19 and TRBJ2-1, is DGGITQSPKYLFRKEGQNVTLSCEQNLNHDAMYWYRQDPGQGLRLIYYSQIVNDFQKGDIAEGYSVSREKKESFPLTVTSAQKNPTAFYLCASSISPGLGEQFFGPGTRLTVL.

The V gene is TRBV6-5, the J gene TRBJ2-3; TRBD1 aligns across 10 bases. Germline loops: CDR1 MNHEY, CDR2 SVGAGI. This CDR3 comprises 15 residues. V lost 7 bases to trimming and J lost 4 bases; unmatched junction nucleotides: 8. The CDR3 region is CASKIRDRGADTQYF. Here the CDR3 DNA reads TGTGCCAGCAAGATCCGGGACAGGGGTGCAGATACGCAGTATTTT.

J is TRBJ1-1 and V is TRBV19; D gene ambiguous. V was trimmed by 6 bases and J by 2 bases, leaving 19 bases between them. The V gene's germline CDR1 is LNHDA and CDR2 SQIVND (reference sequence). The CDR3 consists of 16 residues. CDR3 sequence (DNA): TGTGCCAGTAGCCTGATGGCCCGGGGATTCAACACTGAAGCTTTCTTT. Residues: CASSLMARGFNTEAFF.

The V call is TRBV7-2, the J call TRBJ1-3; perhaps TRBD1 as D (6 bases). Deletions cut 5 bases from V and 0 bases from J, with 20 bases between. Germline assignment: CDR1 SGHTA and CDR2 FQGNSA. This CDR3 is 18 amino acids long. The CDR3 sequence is CASSLGTPGLGSGNTIYF. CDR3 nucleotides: TGTGCCAGCAGCCTCGGGACACCGGGGTTGGGCTCTGGAAACACCATATATTTT. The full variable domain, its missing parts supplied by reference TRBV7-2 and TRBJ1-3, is GAGVSQSPSNKVTEKGKDVELRCDPISGHTALYWYRQSLGQGLEFLIYFQGNSAPDKSGLPSDRFSAERTGGSVSTLTIQRTQQEDSAVYLCASSLGTPGLGSGNTIYFGEGSWLTVV.

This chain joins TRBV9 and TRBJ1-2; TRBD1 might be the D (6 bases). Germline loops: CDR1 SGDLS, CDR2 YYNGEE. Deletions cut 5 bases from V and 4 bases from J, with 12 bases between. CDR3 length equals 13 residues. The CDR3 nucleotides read TGTGCCAGCAGTCCACAGGGTACCTATGGCTACACCTTC. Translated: CASSPQGTYGYTF.

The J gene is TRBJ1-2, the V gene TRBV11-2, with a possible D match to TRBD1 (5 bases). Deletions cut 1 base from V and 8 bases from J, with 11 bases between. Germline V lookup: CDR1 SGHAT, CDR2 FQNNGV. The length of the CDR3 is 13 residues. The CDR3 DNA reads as TGTGCCAGCAGCTTAGCAGGGACTGAAGGCTACACCTTC. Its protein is CASSLAGTEGYTF.

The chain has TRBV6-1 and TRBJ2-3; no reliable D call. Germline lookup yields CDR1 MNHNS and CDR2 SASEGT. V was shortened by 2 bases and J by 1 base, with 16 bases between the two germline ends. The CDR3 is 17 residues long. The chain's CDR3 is CASSETTQVPGTDTQYF. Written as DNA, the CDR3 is TGTGCCAGCAGTGAAACAACGCAGGTACCCGGCACAGATACGCAGTATTTT.

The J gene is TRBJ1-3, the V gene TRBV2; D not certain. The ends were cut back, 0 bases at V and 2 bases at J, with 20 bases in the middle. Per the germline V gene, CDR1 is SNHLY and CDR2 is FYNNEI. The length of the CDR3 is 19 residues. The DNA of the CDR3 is TGTGCCAGCAGTGAAGCGCTTCTAGGCATCGGGAAAACTGGAAACACCATATATTTT. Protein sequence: CASSEALLGIGKTGNTIYF.

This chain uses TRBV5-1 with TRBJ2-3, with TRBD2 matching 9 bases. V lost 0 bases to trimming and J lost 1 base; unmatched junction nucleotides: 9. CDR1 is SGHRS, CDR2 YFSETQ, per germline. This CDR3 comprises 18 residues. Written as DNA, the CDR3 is TGCGCCAGCAGCTTGGGGGCTAGCGGGATAGTCGGCACAGATACGCAGTATTTT. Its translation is CASSLGASGIVGTDTQYF.

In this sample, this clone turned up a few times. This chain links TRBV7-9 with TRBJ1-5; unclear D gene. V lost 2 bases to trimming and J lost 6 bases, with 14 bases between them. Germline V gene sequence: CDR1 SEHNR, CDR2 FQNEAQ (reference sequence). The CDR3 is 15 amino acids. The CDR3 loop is CASSLHGQEGQPQHF. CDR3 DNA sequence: TGTGCCAGCAGCTTACACGGTCAGGAAGGTCAGCCCCAGCATTTT.